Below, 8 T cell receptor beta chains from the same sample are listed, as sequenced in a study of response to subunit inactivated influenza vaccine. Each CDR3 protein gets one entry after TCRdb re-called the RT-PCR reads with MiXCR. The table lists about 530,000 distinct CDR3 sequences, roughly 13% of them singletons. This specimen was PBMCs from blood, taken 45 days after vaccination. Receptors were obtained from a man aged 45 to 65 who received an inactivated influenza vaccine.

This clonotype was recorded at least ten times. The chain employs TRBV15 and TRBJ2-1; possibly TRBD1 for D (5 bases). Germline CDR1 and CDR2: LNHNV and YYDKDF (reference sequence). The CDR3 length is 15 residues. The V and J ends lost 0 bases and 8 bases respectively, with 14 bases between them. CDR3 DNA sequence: TGTGCCACCAGCAGAGATGTAGTAAGGGGCGATGAGCAGTTCTTC. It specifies CATSRDVVRGDEQFF.

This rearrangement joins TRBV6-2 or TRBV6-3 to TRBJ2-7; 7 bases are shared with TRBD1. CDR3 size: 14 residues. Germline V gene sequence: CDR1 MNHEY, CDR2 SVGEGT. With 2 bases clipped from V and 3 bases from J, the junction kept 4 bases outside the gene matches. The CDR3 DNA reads TGTGCCAGCAGTTACGGGACAGCTTACTACGAGCAGTACTTC. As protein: CASSYGTAYYEQYF.

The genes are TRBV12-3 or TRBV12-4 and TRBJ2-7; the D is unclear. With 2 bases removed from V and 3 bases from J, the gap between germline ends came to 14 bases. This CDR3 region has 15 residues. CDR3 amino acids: CASSLSSGSFYEQYF. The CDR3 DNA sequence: TGTGCCAGCAGTTTAAGTTCGGGCAGTTTCTACGAGCAGTACTTC.

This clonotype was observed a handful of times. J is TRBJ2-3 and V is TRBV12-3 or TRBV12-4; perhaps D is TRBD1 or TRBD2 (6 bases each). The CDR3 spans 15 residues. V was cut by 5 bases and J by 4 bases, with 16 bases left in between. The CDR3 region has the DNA TGTGCCAGCAGTGCCGGTGAGGGGGAGGCAGATACGCAGTATTTT. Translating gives CASSAGEGEADTQYF.

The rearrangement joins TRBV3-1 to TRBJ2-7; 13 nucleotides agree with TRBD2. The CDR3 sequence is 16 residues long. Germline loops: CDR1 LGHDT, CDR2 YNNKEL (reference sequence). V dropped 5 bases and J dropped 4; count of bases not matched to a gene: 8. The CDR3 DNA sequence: TGTGCCAGCAGCAGGACTAGCGGGGGTTTGCGTTACGAGCAGTACTTC. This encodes CASSRTSGGLRYEQYF.

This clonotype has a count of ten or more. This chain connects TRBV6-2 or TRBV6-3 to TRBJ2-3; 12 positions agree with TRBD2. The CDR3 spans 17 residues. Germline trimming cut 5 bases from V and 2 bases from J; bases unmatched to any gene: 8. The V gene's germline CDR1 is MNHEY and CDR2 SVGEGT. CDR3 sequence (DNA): TGTGCCAGCAGTCTTTGGACTAGCGGGACTTACACAGATACGCAGTATTTT. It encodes CASSLWTSGTYTDTQYF.

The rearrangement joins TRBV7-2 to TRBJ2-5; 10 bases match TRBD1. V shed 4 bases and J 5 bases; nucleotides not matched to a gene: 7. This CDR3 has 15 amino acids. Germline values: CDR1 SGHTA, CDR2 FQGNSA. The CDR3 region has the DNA TGTGCCAGCAGCTCGAGGACAGGGGGAAGGGAGACCCAGTACTTC. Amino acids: CASSSRTGGRETQYF.

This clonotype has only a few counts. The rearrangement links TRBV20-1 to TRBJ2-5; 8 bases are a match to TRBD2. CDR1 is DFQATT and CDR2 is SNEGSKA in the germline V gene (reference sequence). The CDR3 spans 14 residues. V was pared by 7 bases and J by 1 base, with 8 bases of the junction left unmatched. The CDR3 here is CSGKAGAAQETQYF. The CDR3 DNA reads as TGCAGTGGGAAAGCGGGGGCCGCCCAAGAGACCCAGTACTTC.